Listed here is a single T cell receptor beta chain. The method was immunoSEQ multiplex PCR; TCRdb's version includes in-frame clones alone and lacks a portion of them. The top ten hold roughly 5.6% of the sample, which has 70,000 to 75,000 clones, 88% seen once. The data are from a study of blood T cell repertoires in COVID-19. The germline V and J ends were trimmed by 0 bases and 6 bases, with 6 bases remaining between them. The germline V gene encodes CDR1 SGHRS and CDR2 YFSETQ. The length of the CDR3 is 12 residues. The clonotype originates from a human donor in a cohort sampled during active COVID-19. The chain has TRBV5-1 and TRBJ1-1, with a tentative D call TRBD1 (6 bases). Sequencing was done on a sample of peripheral blood. The CDR3 loop reads CASSLEGAEAFF. The CDR3 DNA follows: TGCGCCAGCAGCTTGGAGGGGGCTGAAGCTTTCTTT. Full variable domain (missing parts from reference TRBV5-1 and TRBJ1-1): KAGVTQTPRYLIKTRGQQVTLSCSPISGHRSVSWYQQTPGQGLQFLFEYFSETQRNKGNFPGRFSGRQFSNSRSEMNVSTLELGDSALYLCASSLEGAEAFFGQGTRLTVV.